This T cell receptor (beta chain) was obtained from a study of cytomegalovirus exposure and HLA in healthy donors. Study summary: Previous work identified around 120 million unique TCR beta sequences from around 180 million T cells. Study results and caveats: Exclusion applied to some V segments, including TRBV6-2 and TRBV6-3, as they were indistinguishable. When a later analysis was performed, an Asian-associated ancestry cluster reportedly had fewer N-insertions than the approximately 700-donor mean.

The PCR made use of 60 Vbeta and 13 Jbeta primers. Generated by immunoSEQ multiplex PCR, the TCRdb table keeps only in-frame clones and is missing some. The repertoire holds about 130,000 clones, with around 73% as singletons. Concerning this clone itself: Its target is unknown.

Deletions cut 5 bases from V and 2 bases from J, with 10 bases between. The CDR3 runs to 13 residues. Germline assignment: CDR1 SNHLY and CDR2 FYNNEI. The chain recombines TRBV2 with TRBJ2-7; unclear D gene. Input material: PBMCs. This TCR derives from a human donor in good health. The CDR3 reads CASSWSGAYEQYF. CDR3 coding DNA: TGTGCCAGCAGTTGGTCAGGCGCCTACGAGCAGTACTTC.